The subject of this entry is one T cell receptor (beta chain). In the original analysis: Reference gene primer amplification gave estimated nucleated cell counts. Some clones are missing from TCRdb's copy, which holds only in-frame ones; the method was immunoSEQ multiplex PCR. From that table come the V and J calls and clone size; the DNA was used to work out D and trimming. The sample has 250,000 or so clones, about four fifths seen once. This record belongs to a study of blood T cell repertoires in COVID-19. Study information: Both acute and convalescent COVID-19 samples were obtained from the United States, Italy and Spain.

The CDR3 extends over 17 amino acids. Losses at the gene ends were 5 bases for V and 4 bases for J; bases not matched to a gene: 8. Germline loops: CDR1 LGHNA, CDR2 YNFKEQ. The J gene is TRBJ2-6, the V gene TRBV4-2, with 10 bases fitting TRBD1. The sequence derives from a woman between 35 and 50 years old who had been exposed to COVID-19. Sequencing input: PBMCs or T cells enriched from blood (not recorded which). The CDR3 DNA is TGTGCCAGCAGCTACGGGACAGGGGTTCCCGGGGCCAACGTCCTGACTTTC. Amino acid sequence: CASSYGTGVPGANVLTF.